This T cell receptor beta chain was profiled in a study of cytomegalovirus exposure and HLA in healthy donors. Points from the study as a whole: Productive rates of about 87% or about 30% were seen for most TCR beta V segments in an earlier analysis. Available immune exposure information covered CMV serostatus only.

PCR employed 60 Vbeta and 13 Jbeta primers. TCRdb keeps only in-frame clones here, not all; method: immunoSEQ multiplex PCR. The data contain over 100,000 clones, 8.5% to 10% of them singletons. In the case of this clone: Its antigen is undetermined.

The V end was cut by 5 bases, the J end by 2 bases, with 12 bases between. The CDR3 length is 14 residues. Germline loops: CDR1 SGHTA, CDR2 FQGNSA. The V call is TRBV7-2, the J call TRBJ1-1; D is ambiguous. The source material was PBMCs. The sequence came from a man aged 35 to 55 in good health and CMV-seronegative. The CDR3 region has the DNA TGTGCCAGCAGCCGGTGGCAGGATAACACTGAAGCTTTCTTT. Translation gives CASSRWQDNTEAFF.